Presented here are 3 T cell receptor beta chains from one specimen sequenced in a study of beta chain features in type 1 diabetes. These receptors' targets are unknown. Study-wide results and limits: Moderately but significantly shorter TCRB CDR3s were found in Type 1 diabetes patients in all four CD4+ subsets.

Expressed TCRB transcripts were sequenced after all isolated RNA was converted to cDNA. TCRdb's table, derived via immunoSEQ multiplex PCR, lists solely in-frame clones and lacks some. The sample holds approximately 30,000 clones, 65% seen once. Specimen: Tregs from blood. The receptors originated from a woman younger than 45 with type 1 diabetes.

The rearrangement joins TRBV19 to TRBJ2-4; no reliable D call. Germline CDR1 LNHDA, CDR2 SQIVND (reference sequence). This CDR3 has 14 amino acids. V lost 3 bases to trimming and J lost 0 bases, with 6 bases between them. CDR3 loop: CASSIRLAKNIQYF. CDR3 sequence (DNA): TGTGCCAGTAGTATCAGGCTAGCCAAAAACATTCAGTACTTC. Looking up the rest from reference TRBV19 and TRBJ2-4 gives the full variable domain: DGGITQSPKYLFRKEGQNVTLSCEQNLNHDAMYWYRQDPGQGLRLIYYSQIVNDFQKGDIAEGYSVSREKKESFPLTVTSAQKNPTAFYLCASSIRLAKNIQYFGAGTRLSVL.

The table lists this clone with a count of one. Here the CDR3 reads CASSSGGGTEAFF. The CDR3 DNA reads TGTGCCAGCAGCTCAGGGGGCGGGACTGAAGCTTTCTTT. V usage is TRBV28 and J usage is TRBJ1-1, with TRBD1 matching 8 bases. The CDR3 contains 13 residues. Unmatched junction bases numbered 5, after V lost 6 bases and J lost 5 bases. The germline CDR1 and CDR2 sequences are MDHEN and SYDVKM.

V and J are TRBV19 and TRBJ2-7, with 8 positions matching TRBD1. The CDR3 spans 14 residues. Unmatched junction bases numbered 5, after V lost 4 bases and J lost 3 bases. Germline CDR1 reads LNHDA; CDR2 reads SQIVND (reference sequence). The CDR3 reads CASSRRTGYYEQYF. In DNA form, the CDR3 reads TGTGCCAGTAGTAGGCGGACAGGGTACTACGAGCAGTACTTC.